This TCR beta chain was captured in a study of T cell clones after liver transplantation. Across the study: TCRbeta sequencing after a pre-transplant mixed lymphocyte reaction identified graft-donor-reactive clones, later tracked in post-transplant blood. Tolerant meant at least one year fully off immunosuppression without liver enzymes above twice normal.

Repertoires were generated with immunoSEQ multiplex PCR, while TCRdb's copy carries only in-frame clones and drops some. The top ten hold approximately 2.8% of the sample, which has 20,000 to 30,000 clones, around three quarters seen once. The junction had 5 bases not matched to a gene; V was cut back by 0 bases and J by 3 bases. This CDR3 is built from 16 residues. Looked up from germline, CDR1 is KGHSH and CDR2 is LQKENI. This clone was detected only once. The rearrangement links TRBV18 to TRBJ2-3; 8 bases match TRBD2. The input for sequencing was CD4+ T cells from blood, taken before liver transplant. The source is a human donor who received a liver transplant. The CDR3 spells CASSPPAGGLTDTQYF. CDR3 nucleotides: TGTGCCAGCTCACCACCGGCGGGAGGCCTTACAGATACGCAGTATTTT.